This T cell receptor beta chain was identified in a study of OX40 agonist ivuxolimab in advanced cancers. This CDR3 contains 17 residues. Germline CDR1 reads LGHNA; CDR2 reads YSLEER. Trimming took 4 bases from V and 5 from J; bases not matched to a gene: 8. Clones were sequenced by immunoSEQ multiplex PCR, and TCRdb holds only the in-frame ones, with some missing. This table has some 87,000 clones, about 94% appearing once. Study-level results: Among the lowest peripheral clonal expansion occurred in 0.1-3.0 mg/kg partial responders.

Concerning this clone: Its antigen is undetermined.

The J gene is TRBJ2-5, the V gene TRBV4-3; 15 nucleotides match TRBD2. This clonotype originated in an adult with an advanced solid tumor such as melanoma, head and neck, liver or kidney cancer. The sample consisted of CD4+ or CD8+ T cells sorted from blood, taken in a trial of the OX40 agonist ivuxolimab. The CDR3 DNA reads as TGCGCCAGCAGCCCGGGACTAGCGGGAGGATCTGGGGAGACCCAGTACTTC. This sequence encodes CASSPGLAGGSGETQYF.